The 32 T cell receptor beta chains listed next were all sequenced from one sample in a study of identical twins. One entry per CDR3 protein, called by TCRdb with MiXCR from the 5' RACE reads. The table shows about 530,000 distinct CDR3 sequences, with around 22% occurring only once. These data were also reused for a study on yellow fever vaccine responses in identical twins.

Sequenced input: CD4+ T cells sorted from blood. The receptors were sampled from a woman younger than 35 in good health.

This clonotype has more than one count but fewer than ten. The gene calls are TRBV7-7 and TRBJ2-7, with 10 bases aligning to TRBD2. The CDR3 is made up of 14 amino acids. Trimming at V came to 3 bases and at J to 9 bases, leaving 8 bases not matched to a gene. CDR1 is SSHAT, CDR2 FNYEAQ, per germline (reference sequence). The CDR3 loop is CASSLSISGRWQYF. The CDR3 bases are TGTGCCAGCAGCTTGTCAATTAGCGGGAGGTGGCAGTACTTC.

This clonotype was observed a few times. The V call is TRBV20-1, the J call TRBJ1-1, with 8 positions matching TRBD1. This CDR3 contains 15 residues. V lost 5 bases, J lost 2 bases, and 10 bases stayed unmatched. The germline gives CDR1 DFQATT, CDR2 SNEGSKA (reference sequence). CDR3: CSALLTGGTNTEAFF. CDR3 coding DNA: TGCAGTGCTCTATTAACAGGGGGAACTAACACTGAAGCTTTCTTT.

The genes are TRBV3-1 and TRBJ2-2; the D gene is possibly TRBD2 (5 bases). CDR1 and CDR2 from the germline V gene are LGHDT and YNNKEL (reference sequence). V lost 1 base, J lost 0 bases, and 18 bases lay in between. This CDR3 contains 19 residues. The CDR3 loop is CASSQVWSGISANTGELFF. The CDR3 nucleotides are TGTGCCAGCAGCCAAGTCTGGAGCGGAATAAGCGCGAACACCGGGGAGCTGTTTTTT.

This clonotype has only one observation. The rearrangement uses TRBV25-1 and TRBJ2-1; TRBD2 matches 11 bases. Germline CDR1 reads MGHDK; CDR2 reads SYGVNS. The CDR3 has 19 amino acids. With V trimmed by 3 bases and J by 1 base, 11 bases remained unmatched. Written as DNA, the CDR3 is TGTGCCAGCAGTGATCCAACTAGCGGGGGTCTCCCATCCTACAATGAGCAGTTCTTC. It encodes CASSDPTSGGLPSYNEQFF.

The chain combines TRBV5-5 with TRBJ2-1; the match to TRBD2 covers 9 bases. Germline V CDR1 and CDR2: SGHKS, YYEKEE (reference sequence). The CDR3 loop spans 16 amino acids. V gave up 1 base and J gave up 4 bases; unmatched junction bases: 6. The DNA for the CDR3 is TGTGCCAGCAGCTTGTGGGCTAGCGGGAATTACAATGAGCAGTTCTTC. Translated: CASSLWASGNYNEQFF.

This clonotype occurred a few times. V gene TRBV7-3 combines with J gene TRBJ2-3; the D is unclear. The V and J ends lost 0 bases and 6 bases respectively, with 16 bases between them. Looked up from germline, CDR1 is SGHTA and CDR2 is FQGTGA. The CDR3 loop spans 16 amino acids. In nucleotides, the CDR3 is TGTGCCAGCAGCTTAACGTTGGTATCGGGCGGCGATACGCAGTATTTT. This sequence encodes CASSLTLVSGGDTQYF.

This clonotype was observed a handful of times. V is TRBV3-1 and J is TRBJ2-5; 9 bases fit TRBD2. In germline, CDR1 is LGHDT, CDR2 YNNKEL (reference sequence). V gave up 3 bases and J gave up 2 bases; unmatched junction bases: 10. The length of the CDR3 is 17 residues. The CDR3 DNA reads TGTGCCAGCAGCCAGCAAGGGACTAGCAGAATACAAGAGACCCAGTACTTC. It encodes CASSQQGTSRIQETQYF.

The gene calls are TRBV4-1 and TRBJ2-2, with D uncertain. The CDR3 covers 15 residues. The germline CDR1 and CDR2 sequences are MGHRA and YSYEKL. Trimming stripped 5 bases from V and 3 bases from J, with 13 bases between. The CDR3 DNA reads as TGCGCCAGCAGCAATACGGCCGAACACACCGGGGAGCTGTTTTTT. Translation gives CASSNTAEHTGELFF.

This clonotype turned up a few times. The CDR3 nucleotides are TGTGCCAGCAGTGTAGGGACTTCACCCCTCCACTTT. Encoded protein: CASSVGTSPLHF. The chain links TRBV28 to TRBJ1-6; possible D gene TRBD1, 5 bases. Germline loops: CDR1 MDHEN, CDR2 SYDVKM. This CDR3 comprises 12 residues. Trimming removed 5 bases from V and 9 bases from J, with 8 bases in between.

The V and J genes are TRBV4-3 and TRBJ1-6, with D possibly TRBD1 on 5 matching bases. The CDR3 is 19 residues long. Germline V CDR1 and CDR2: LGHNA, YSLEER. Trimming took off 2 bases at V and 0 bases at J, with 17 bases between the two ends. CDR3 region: CASSQRAPTALSYNSPLHF. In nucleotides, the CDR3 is TGCGCCAGCAGCCAAAGGGCCCCGACAGCCCTCTCCTATAATTCACCCCTCCACTTT.

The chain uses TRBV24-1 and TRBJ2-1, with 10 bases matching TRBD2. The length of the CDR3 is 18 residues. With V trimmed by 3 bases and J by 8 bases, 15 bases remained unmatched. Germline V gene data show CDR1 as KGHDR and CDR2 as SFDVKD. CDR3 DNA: TGTGCCACCAGTGATCCGAGCCGGACTAGCGGTTTTGGGGATGAGCAGTTCTTC. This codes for CATSDPSRTSGFGDEQFF.

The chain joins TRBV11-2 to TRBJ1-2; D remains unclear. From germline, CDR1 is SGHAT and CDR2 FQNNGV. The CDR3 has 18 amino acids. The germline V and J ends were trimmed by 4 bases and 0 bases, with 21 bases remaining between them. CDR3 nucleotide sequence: TGTGCCAGCAGCTCCCGACGGCCGAACGAACCTCCTAACTATGGCTACACCTTC. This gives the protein CASSSRRPNEPPNYGYTF.

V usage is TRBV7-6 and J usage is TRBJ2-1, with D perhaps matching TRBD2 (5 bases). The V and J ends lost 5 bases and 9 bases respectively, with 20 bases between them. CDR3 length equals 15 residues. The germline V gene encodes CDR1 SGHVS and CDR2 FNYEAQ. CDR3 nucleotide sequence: TGTGCCAGCAGCGACCAGCGGAGAGAGAGCGTTGAGCAGTTCTTC. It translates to CASSDQRRESVEQFF.

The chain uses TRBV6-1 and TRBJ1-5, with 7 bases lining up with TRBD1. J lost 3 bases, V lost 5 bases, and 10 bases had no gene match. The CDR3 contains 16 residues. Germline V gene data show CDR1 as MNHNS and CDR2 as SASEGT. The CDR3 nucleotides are TGTGCCAGCAGTCGCACAGGGGCGTCTTTCAATCAGCCCCAGCATTTT. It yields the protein CASSRTGASFNQPQHF.

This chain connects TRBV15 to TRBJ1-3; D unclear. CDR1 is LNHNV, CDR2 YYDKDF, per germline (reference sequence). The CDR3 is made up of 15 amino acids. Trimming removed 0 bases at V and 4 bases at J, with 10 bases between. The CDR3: CATSRDGSTGNTIYF. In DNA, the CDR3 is TGTGCCACCAGCAGAGACGGATCAACAGGAAACACCATATATTTT.

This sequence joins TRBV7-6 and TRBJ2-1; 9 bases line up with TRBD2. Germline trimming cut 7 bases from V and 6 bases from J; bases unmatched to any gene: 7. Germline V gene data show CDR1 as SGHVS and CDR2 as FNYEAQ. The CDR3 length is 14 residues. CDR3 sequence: CASISLAGRNEQFF. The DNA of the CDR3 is TGTGCCAGCATAAGTCTAGCGGGACGCAATGAGCAGTTCTTC.

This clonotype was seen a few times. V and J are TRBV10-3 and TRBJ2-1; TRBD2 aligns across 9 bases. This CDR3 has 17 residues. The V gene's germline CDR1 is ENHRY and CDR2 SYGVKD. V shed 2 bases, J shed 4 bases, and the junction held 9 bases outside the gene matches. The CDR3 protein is CAISEPNSGSGYNEQFF. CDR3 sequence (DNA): TGTGCCATCAGTGAGCCGAATAGCGGGAGCGGGTACAATGAGCAGTTCTTC.

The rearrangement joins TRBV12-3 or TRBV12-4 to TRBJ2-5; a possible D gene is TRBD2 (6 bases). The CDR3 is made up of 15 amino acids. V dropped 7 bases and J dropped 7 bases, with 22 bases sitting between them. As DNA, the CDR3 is TGTGCCAGCACCTCCAAAAGGGACTCCTGGGGGACCCAGTACTTC. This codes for CASTSKRDSWGTQYF.

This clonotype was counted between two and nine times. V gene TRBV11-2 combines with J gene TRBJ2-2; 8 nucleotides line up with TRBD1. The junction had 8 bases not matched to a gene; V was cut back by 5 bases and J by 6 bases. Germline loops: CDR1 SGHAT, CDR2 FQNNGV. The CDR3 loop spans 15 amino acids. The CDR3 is CASSPQGAGAGELFF. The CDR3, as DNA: TGTGCCAGCAGCCCTCAGGGGGCCGGTGCCGGGGAGCTGTTTTTT.

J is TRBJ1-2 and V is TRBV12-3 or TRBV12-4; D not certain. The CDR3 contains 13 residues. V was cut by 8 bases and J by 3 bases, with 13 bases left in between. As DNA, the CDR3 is TGTGCCAGCGGAAAGACGGATTACTATGGCTACACCTTC. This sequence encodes CASGKTDYYGYTF.

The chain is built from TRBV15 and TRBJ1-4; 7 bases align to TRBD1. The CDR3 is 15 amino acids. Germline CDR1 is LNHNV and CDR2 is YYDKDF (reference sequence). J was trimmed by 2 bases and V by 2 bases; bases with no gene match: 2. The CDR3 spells CATSRMGQTNEKLFF. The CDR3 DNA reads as TGTGCCACCAGCAGAATGGGACAGACTAATGAAAAACTGTTTTTT.

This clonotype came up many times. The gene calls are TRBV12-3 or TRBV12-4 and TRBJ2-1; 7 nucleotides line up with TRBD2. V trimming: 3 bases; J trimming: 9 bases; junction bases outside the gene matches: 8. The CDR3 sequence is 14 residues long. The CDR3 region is CASSFGRESGEQFF. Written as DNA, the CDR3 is TGTGCCAGCAGTTTCGGGCGGGAGAGCGGTGAGCAGTTCTTC.

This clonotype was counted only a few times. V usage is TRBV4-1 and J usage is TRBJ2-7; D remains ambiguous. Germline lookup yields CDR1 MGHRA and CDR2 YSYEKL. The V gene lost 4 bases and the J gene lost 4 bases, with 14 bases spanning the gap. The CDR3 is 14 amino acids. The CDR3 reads CASSPGLGLYEQYV. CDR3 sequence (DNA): TGCGCCAGCAGCCCCGGGTTGGGATTATACGAGCAGTACGTC.

CDR3 sequence: CASSLSGTVGDTIYF. The CDR3 DNA reads TGTGCCAGCAGCTTATCTGGGACAGTGGGGGACACCATATATTTT. The genes are TRBV12-3 or TRBV12-4 and TRBJ1-3, with 7 bases identical to TRBD1. The CDR3 runs 15 residues. Germline trimming cut 6 bases from V and 8 bases from J; bases unmatched to any gene: 13.

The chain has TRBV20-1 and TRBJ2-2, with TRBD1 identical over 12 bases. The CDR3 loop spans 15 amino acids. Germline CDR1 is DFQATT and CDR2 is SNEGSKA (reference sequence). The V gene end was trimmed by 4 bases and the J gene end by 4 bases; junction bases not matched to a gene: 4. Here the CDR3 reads CSATGTGGVTGELFF. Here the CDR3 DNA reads TGCAGTGCTACCGGGACAGGGGGCGTCACCGGGGAGCTGTTTTTT.

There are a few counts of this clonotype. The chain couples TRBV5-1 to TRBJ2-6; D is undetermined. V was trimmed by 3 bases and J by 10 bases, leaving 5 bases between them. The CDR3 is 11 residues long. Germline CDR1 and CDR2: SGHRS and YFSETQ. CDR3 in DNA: TGCGCCAGCAGCTCGAGTAACGTCCTGACTTTC. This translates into CASSSSNVLTF.

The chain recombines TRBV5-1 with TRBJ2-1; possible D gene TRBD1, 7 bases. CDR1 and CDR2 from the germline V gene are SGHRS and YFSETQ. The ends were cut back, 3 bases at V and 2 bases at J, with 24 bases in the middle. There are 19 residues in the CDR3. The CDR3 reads CASSYLKTGIAAPYNEQFF. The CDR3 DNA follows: TGCGCCAGCAGCTACCTTAAGACAGGGATAGCGGCTCCCTACAATGAGCAGTTCTTC.

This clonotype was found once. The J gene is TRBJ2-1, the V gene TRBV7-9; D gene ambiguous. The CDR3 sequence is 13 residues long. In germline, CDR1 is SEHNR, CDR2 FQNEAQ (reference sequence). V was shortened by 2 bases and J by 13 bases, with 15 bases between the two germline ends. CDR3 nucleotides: TGTGCCAGCAGCTTAACCGCGTTTGAAAACCAGTTCTTC. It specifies CASSLTAFENQFF.

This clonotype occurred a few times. CDR3 residues: CAIGESPYEQYF. For the CDR3, the DNA is TGTGCCATCGGGGAGTCACCCTACGAGCAGTACTTC. The chain combines TRBV10-3 with TRBJ2-7, with D maybe TRBD2 (5 bases). There are 12 residues in the CDR3. Trimming removed 8 bases from V and 2 bases from J, with 10 bases in between. Germline V lookup: CDR1 ENHRY, CDR2 SYGVKD.

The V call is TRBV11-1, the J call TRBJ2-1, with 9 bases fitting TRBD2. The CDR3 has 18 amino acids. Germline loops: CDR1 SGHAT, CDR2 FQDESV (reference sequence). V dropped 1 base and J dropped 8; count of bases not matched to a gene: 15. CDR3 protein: CASSLGTPLAGIGDEQFF. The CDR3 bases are TGTGCCAGCAGCTTAGGGACGCCTCTAGCGGGGATAGGAGATGAGCAGTTCTTC.

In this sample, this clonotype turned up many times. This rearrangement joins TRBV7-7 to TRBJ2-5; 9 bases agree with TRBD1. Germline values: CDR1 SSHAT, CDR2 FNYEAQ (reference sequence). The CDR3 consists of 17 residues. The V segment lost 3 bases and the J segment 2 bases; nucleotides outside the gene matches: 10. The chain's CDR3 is CASSFNSGTGTQETQYF. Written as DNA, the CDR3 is TGTGCCAGCAGCTTCAACTCCGGGACAGGGACACAAGAGACCCAGTACTTC.

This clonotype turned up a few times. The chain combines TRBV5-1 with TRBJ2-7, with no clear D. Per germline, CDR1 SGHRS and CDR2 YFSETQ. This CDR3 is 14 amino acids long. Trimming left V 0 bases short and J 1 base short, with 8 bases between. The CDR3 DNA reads TGCGCCAGCAGCTTGGGACTCCCTTCCTACGAGCAGTACTTC. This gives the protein CASSLGLPSYEQYF.